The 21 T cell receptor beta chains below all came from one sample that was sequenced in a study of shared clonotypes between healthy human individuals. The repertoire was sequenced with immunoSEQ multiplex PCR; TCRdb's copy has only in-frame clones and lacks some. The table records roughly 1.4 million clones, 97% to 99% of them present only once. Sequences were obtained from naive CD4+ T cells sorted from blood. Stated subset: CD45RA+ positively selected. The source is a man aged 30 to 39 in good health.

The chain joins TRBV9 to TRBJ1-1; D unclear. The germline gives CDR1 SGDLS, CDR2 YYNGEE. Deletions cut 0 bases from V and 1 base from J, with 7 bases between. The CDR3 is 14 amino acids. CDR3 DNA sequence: TGTGCCAGCAGCGTAGAAAGCAGGAACACTGAAGCTTTCTTT. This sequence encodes CASSVESRNTEAFF.

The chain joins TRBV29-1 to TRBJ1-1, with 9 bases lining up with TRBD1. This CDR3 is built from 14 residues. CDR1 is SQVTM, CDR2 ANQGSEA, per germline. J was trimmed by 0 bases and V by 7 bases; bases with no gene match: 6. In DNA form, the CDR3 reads TGCAGCGGCTCCCGGACAGGGGTGAACACTGAAGCTTTCTTT. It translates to CSGSRTGVNTEAFF.

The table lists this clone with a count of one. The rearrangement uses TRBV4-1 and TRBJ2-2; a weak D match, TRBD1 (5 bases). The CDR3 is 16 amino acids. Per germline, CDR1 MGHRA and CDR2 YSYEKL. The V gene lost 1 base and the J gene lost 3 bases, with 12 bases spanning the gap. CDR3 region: CASSQGVGLDTGELFF. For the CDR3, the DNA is TGCGCCAGCAGCCAAGGAGTGGGGCTTGACACCGGGGAGCTGTTTTTT.

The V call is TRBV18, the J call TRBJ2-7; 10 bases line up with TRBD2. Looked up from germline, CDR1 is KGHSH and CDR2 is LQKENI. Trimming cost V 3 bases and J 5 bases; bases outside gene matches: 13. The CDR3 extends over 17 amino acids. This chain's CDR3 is CASSPVSGRAFWDEQYF. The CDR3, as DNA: TGTGCCAGCTCACCTGTCAGCGGGAGGGCTTTTTGGGACGAGCAGTACTTC. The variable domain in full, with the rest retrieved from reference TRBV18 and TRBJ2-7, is NAGVMQNPRHLVRRRGQEARLRCSPMKGHSHVYWYRQLPEEGLKFMVYLQKENIIDESGMPKERFSAEFPKEGPSILRIQQVVRGDSAAYFCASSPVSGRAFWDEQYFGPGTRLTVT.

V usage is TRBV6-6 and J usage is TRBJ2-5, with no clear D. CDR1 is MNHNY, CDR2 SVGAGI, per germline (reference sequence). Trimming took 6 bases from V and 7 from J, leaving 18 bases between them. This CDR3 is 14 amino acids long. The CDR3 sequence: CASSPTELVRTQYF. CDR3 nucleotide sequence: TGTGCCAGCAGCCCGACCGAGTTGGTTCGGACCCAGTACTTC.

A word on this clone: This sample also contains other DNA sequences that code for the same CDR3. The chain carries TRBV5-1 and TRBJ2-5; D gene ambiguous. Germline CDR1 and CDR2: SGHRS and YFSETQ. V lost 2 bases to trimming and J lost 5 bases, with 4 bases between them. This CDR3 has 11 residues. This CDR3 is CASSFRETQYF. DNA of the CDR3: TGCGCCAGCAGCTTCCGGGAGACCCAGTACTTC.

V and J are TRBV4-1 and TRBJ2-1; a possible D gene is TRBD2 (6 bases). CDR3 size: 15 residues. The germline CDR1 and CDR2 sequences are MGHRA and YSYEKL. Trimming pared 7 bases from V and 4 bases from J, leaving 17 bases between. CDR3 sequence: CASTQSGREYNEQFF. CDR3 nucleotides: TGCGCCAGCACACAGTCCGGGAGAGAATACAATGAGCAGTTCTTC.

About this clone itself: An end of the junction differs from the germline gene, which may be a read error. The CDR3 loop is CASSLPAGLVVF. CDR3 DNA sequence: TGTGCCAGCAGCTTGCCAGCGGGACTAGTTGTGTTC. This chain joins TRBV5-6 and TRBJ2-7; 8 nucleotides agree with TRBD2. The germline V gene encodes CDR1 SGHDT and CDR2 YYEEEE. This CDR3 spans 12 amino acids.

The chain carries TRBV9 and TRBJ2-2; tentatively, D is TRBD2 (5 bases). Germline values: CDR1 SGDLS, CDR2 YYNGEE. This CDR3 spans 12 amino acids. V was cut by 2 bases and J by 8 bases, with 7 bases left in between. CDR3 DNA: TGTGCCAGCAGCGTCGAGGGAGGGGAGCTGTTTTTT. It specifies CASSVEGGELFF.

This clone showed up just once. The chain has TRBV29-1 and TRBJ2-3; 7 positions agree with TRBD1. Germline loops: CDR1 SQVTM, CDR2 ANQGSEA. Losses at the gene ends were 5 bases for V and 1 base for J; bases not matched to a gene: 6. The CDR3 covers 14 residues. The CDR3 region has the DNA TGCAGCGTTAAAAGACAGGGCGGCACAGATACGCAGTATTTT. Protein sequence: CSVKRQGGTDTQYF.

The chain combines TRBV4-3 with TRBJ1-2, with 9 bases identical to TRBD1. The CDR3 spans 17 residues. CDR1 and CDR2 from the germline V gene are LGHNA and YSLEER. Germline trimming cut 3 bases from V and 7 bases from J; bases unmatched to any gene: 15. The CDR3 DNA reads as TGCGCCAGCAGCCAGGATAATACCGGGACAGGGATTAGTGGCTACACCTTC. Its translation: CASSQDNTGTGISGYTF.

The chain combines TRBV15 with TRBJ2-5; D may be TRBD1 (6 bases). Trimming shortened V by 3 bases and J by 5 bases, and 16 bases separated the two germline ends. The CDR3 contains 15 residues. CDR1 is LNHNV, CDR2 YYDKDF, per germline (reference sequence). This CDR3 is CATSREQGGVETQYF. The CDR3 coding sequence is TGTGCCACCAGCAGGGAACAGGGTGGAGTGGAGACCCAGTACTTC.

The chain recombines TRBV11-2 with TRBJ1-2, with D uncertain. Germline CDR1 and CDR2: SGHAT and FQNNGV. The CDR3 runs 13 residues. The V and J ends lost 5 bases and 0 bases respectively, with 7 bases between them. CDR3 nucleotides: TGTGCCAGCAGCCCCAGAGCTAACTATGGCTACACCTTC. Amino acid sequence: CASSPRANYGYTF.

The CDR3: CASRTGASYTF. The CDR3 DNA sequence: TGTGCCAGCAGGACAGGGGCGAGCTACACCTTC. The chain uses TRBV27 and TRBJ1-2; 8 nucleotides line up with TRBD1. V was clipped by 6 bases and J by 9 bases; unmatched bases: 3. CDR3 size: 11 residues. Per the germline V gene, CDR1 is MNHEY and CDR2 is SMNVEV (reference sequence).

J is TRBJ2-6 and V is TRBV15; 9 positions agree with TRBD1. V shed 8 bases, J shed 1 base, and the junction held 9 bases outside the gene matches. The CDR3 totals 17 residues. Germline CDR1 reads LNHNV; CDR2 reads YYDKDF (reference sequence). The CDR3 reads CATAPGQGESGANVLTF. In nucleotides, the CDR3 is TGTGCCACCGCCCCGGGACAGGGCGAGTCTGGGGCCAACGTCCTGACTTTC.

Here the CDR3 reads CASSLASNRLQETQYF. The DNA of the CDR3 is TGCGCCAGCAGCTTGGCCTCGAACAGGCTTCAAGAGACCCAGTACTTC. V usage is TRBV5-1 and J usage is TRBJ2-5; D may be TRBD1 (5 bases). Germline V gene data show CDR1 as SGHRS and CDR2 as YFSETQ. The CDR3 length is 16 residues. The V gene lost 0 bases and the J gene lost 2 bases, with 14 bases spanning the gap.

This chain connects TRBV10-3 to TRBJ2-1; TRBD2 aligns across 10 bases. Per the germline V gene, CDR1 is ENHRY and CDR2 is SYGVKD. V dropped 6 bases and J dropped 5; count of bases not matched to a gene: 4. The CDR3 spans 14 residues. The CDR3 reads CAIRERGGNNEQFF. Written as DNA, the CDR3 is TGTGCCATCAGGGAGCGGGGGGGAAACAATGAGCAGTTCTTC.

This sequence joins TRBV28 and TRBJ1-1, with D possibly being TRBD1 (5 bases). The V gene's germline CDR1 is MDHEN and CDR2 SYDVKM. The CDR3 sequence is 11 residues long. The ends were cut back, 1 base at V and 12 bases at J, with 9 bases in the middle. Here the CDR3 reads CASSLLGDSFF. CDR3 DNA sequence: TGTGCCAGCAGTTTATTAGGGGATTCTTTCTTT.

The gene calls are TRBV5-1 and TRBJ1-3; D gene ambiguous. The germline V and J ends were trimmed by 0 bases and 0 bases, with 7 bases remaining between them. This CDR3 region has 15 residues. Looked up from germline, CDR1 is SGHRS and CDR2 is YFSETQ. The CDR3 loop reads CASSLVASSGNTIYF. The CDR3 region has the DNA TGCGCCAGCAGCTTGGTGGCGAGCTCTGGAAACACCATATATTTT.

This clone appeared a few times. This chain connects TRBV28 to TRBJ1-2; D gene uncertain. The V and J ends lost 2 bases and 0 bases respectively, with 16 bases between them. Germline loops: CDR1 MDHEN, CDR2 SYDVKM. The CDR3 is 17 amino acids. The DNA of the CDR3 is TGTGCCAGCAGTTTAAGAAGACTCCTAAGAACTAACTATGGCTACACCTTC. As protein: CASSLRRLLRTNYGYTF.

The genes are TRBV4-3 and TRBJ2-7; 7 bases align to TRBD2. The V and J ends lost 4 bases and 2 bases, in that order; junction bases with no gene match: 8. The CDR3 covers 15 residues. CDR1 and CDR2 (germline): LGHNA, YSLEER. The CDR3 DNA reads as TGCGCCAGCAGCCCCCTCGTCGCGGGAGCCTACGAGCAGTACTTC. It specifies CASSPLVAGAYEQYF.